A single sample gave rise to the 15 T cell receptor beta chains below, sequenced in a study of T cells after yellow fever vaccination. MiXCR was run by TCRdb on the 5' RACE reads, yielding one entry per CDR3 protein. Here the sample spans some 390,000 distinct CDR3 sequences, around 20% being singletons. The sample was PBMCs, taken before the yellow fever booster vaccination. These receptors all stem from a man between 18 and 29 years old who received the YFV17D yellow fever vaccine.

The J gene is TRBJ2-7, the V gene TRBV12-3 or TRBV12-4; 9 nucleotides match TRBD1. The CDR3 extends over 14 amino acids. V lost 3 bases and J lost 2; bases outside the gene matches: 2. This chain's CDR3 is CASSFTGGPYEQYF. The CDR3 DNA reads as TGTGCCAGCAGTTTTACAGGGGGCCCCTACGAGCAGTACTTC.

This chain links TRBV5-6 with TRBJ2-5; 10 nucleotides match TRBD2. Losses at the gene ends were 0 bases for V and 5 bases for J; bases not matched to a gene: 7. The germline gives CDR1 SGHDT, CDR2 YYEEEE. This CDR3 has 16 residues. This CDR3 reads CASSLDTSGVGETQYF. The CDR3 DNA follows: TGTGCCAGCAGCTTGGACACTAGCGGGGTTGGGGAGACCCAGTACTTC.

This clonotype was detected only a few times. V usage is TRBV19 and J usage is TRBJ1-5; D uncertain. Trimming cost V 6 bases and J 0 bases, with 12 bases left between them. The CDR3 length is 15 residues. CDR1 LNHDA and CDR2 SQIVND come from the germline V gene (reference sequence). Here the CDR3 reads CASSHTADSNQPQHF. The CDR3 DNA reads TGTGCCAGTAGCCATACGGCAGATAGCAATCAGCCCCAGCATTTT.

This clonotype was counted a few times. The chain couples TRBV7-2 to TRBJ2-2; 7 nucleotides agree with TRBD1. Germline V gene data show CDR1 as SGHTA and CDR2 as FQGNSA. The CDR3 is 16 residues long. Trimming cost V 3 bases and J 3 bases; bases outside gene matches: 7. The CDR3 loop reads CASSLIRTGDTGELFF. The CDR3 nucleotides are TGTGCCAGCAGCTTGATCCGCACAGGGGACACCGGGGAGCTGTTTTTT.

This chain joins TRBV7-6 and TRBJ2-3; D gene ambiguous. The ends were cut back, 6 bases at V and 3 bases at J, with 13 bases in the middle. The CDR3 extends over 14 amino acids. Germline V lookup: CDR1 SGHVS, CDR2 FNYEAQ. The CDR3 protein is CASSPTFGTDTQYF. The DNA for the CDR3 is TGTGCCAGCAGTCCCACGTTCGGGACAGATACGCAGTATTTT.

The CDR3 reads CAWRELGMADTQYF. CDR3 DNA: TGTGCCTGGCGGGAGCTGGGGATGGCAGATACGCAGTATTTT. The chain recombines TRBV30 with TRBJ2-3, with a tentative D call TRBD2 (6 bases). With 5 bases removed from V and 4 bases from J, the gap between germline ends came to 16 bases. Germline CDR1 GTSNPN, CDR2 SVGIG (reference sequence). The CDR3 length is 14 residues.

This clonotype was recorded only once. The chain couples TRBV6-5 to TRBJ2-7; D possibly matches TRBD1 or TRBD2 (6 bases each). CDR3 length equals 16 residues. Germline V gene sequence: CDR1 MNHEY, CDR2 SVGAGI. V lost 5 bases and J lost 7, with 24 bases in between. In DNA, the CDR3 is TGTGCCAGCAGTAATCCGGGACACCGGGAGCGTTTGGAGCAGTACTTC. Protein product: CASSNPGHRERLEQYF.

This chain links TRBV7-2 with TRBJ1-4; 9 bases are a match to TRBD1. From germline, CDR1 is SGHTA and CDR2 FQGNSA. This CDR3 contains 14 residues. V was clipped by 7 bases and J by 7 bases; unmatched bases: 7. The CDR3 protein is CASKQGQGSEKLFF. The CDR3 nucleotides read TGTGCCAGCAAACAGGGACAGGGAAGTGAAAAACTGTTTTTT.

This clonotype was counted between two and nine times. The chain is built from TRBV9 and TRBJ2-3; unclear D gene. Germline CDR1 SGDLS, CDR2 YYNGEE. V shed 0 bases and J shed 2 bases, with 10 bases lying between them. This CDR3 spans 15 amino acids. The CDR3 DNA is TGTGCCAGCAGCGTAGCTCCGGTGATCACAGATACGCAGTATTTT. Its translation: CASSVAPVITDTQYF.

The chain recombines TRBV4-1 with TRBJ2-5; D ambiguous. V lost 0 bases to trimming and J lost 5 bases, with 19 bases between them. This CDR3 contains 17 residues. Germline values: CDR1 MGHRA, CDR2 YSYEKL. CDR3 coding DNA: TGCGCCAGCAGCCAAGAGGCCTGGTCTCTCGACCGGGAGACCCAGTACTTC. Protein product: CASSQEAWSLDRETQYF.

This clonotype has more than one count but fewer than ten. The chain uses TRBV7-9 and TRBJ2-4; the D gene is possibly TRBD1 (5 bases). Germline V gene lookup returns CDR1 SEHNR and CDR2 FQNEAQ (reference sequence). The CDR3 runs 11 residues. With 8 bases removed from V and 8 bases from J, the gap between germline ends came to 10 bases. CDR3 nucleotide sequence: TGTGCCAGCCTCGTCAGGGACATTCAGTACTTC. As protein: CASLVRDIQYF. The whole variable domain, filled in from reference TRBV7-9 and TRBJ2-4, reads DTGVSQNPRHKITKRGQNVTFRCDPISEHNRLYWYRQTLGQGPEFLTYFQNEAQLEKSRLLSDRFSAERPKGSFSTLEIQRTEQGDSAMYLCASLVRDIQYFGAGTRLSVL.

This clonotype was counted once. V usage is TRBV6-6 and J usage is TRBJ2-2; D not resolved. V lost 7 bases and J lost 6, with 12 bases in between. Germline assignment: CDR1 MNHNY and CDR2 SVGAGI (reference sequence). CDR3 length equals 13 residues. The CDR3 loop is CASTILGAGELFF. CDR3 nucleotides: TGTGCCAGCACCATATTAGGTGCCGGGGAGCTGTTTTTT.

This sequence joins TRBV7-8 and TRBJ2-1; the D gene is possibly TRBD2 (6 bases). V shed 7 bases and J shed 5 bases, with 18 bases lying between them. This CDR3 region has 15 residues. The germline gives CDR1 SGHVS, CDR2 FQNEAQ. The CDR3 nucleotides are TGTGCCAGCATCCTAGAAGCGGGTCGGGACAATGAGCAGTTCTTC. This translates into CASILEAGRDNEQFF.

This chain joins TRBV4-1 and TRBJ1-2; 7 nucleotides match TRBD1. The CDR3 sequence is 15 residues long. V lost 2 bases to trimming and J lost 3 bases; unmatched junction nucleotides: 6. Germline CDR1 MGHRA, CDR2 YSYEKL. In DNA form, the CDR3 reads TGCGCCAGCAGCCAAACTGGGACAGCCTACTATGGCTACACCTTC. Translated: CASSQTGTAYYGYTF.

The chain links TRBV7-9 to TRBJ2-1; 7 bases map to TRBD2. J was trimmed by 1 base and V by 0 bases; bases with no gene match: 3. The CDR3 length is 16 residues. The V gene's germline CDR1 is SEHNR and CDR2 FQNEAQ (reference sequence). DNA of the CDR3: TGTGCCAGCAGCTTAGCAGGCGGGAGATCCTACAATGAGCAGTTCTTC. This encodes CASSLAGGRSYNEQFF.